This entry lists 9 T cell receptor beta chains sequenced from one sample in a study of post-analysis software for immune sequencing data. Study-wide results and limits: Compared with controls, patients had more of about 5 TRBV segments, including TRBV5-6, TRBV5-1 and TRBV20-1.

Their antigen targets remain unknown. Unique molecular identifiers had been added to the TCR beta cDNA libraries. One entry per CDR3 protein, called by TCRdb with MiXCR from the PCR reads. The sample has some 260,000 distinct CDR3 sequences, 36% seen once; the top ten hold around 4.8%. Sequencing was performed on blood. These receptors all come from a girl aged 10 to 17 with multiple sclerosis.

The sample holds a few counts of this clonotype. The chain combines TRBV20-1 with TRBJ2-7; D remains ambiguous. Deletions cut 3 bases from V and 2 bases from J, with 14 bases between. CDR1 is DFQATT, CDR2 SNEGSKA, per germline (reference sequence). This CDR3 has 14 residues. The CDR3: CSASSRLDTYEQYF. In DNA, the CDR3 is TGCAGTGCTAGCTCCAGGCTGGATACCTACGAGCAGTACTTC.

The chain couples TRBV3-1 to TRBJ1-1; 7 positions agree with TRBD1. CDR1 LGHDT and CDR2 YNNKEL come from the germline V gene (reference sequence). The CDR3 spans 16 residues. V was clipped by 4 bases and J by 3 bases; unmatched bases: 11. CDR3 amino acids: CASSRGWRGQDTEAFF. CDR3 DNA: TGTGCCAGCAGCCGCGGATGGAGGGGGCAGGACACTGAAGCTTTCTTT.

This clonotype was recorded a few times. A junction boundary mismatches the germline segment, possibly from a read error. The gene calls are TRBV7-3 and TRBJ2-2, with TRBD2 identical over 14 bases. This CDR3 comprises 18 residues. Germline V lookup: CDR1 SGHTA, CDR2 FQGTGA. CDR3 amino acids: CASSLTNPGLAGAGELFF. As DNA, the CDR3 is TGTGCCAGCAGCCTAACGAATCCGGGACTAGCGGGAGCCGGGGAGCTGTTTTTT.

The chain links TRBV2 to TRBJ1-1, with 7 nucleotides matching TRBD1. V lost 6 bases and J lost 5; bases outside the gene matches: 9. Germline V gives CDR1 SNHLY, CDR2 FYNNEI. The CDR3 covers 14 residues. The CDR3 is CASRKETGRTEAFF. In nucleotides, the CDR3 is TGTGCCAGCAGAAAAGAGACAGGGAGGACTGAAGCTTTCTTT.

There are many counts of this clonotype. The chain carries TRBV7-9 and TRBJ2-5; D call uncertain. The CDR3 sequence is 17 residues long. The V gene's germline CDR1 is SEHNR and CDR2 FQNEAQ (reference sequence). Trimming cost V 2 bases and J 3 bases, with 19 bases left between them. DNA of the CDR3: TGTGCCAGCAGCTTACCAGTCGAAGGGCCCTACGAAGAGACCCAGTACTTC. It specifies CASSLPVEGPYEETQYF.

This clonotype has only a few counts. The V gene is TRBV6-1, the J gene TRBJ2-2; D could derive from TRBD1 or TRBD2 (6 bases each). Trimming pared 7 bases from V and 10 bases from J, leaving 10 bases between. The germline V gene encodes CDR1 MNHNS and CDR2 SASEGT. The CDR3 spans 11 residues. The CDR3 sequence: CASKGGLELFF. Here the CDR3 DNA reads TGTGCCAGCAAAGGGGGGTTGGAGCTGTTTTTT.

Turning to this clonotype: A much bigger clone sits one base away, suggesting this may be a read error. V and J are TRBV25-1 and TRBJ1-2; D is unresolved. From germline, CDR1 is MGHDK and CDR2 SYGVNS. CDR3 length: 14 residues. V lost 2 bases and J 7 bases, leaving 14 bases between the germline ends. This CDR3 reads CASSEPGSGGGYTF. Here the CDR3 DNA reads TGTGCCAGCAGTGAACCTGGGTCTGGTGGTGGCTACACCTTC.

Ten or more counts support this clonotype. The V gene is TRBV15, the J gene TRBJ2-5; D unresolved. Germline values: CDR1 LNHNV, CDR2 YYDKDF (reference sequence). V was shortened by 0 bases and J by 2 bases, with 10 bases between the two germline ends. The CDR3 sequence is 15 residues long. The CDR3 bases are TGTGCCACCAGCAGAGATCTGCACAGACAAGAGACCCAGTACTTC. This encodes CATSRDLHRQETQYF. The entire variable domain, with the rest obtained from reference TRBV15 and TRBJ2-5, is as follows: DAMVIQNPRYQVTQFGKPVTLSCSQTLNHNVMYWYQQKSSQAPKLLFHYYDKDFNNEADTPDNFQSRRPNTSFCFLDIRSPGLGDTAMYLCATSRDLHRQETQYFGPGTRLLVL.

This clonotype was observed many times. The rearrangement links TRBV5-4 to TRBJ1-1, with 7 bases fitting TRBD1. The junction had 8 bases not matched to a gene; V was cut back by 3 bases and J by 0 bases. The CDR3 extends over 16 amino acids. From germline, CDR1 is SGHNT and CDR2 YYREEE (reference sequence). CDR3 coding DNA: TGTGCCAGCAGCTGGGGGACAGCCAGTTTGAACACTGAAGCTTTCTTT. Its translation is CASSWGTASLNTEAFF.